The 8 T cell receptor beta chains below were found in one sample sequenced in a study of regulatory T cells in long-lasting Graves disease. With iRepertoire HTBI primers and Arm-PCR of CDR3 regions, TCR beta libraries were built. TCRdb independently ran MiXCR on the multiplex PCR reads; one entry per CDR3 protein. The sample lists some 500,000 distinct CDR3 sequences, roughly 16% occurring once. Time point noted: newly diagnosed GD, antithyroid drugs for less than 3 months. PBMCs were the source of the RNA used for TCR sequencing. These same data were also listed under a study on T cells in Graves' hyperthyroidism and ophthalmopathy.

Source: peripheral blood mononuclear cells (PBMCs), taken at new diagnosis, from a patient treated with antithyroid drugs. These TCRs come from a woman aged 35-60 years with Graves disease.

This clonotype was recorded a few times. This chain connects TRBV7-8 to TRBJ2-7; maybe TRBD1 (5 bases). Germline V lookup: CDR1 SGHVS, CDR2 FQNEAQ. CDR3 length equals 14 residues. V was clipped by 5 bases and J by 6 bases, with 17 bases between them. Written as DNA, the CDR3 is TGTGCCAGCAGCCTAGGTGGGGCTCTGGGCGAGCAGTACTTC. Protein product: CASSLGGALGEQYF.

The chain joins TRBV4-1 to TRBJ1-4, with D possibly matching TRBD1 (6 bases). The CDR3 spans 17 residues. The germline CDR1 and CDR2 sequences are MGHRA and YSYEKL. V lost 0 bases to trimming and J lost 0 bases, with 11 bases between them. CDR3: CASSQDLDSATNEKLFF. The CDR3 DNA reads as TGCGCCAGCAGCCAAGATCTGGACAGTGCAACTAATGAAAAACTGTTTTTT.

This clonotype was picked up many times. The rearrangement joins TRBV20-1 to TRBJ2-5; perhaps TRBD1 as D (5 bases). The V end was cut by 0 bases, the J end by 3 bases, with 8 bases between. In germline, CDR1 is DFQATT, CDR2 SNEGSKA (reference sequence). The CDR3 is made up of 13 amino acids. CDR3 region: CSARDRQKETQYF. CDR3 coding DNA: TGCAGTGCTAGAGATCGACAGAAAGAGACCCAGTACTTC.

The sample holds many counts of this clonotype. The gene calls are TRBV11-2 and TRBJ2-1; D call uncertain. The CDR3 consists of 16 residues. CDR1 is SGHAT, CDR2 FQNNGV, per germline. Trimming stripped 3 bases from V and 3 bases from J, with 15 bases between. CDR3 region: CASSFGKPLGYNEQFF. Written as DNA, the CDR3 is TGTGCCAGCAGCTTTGGGAAGCCCTTGGGCTACAATGAGCAGTTCTTC.

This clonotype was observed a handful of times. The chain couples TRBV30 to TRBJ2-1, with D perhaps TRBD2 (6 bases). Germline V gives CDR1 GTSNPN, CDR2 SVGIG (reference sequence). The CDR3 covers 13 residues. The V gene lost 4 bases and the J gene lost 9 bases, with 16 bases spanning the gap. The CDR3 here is CAWISGVVGEQFF. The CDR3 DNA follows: TGTGCCTGGATATCGGGGGTAGTGGGTGAGCAGTTCTTC.

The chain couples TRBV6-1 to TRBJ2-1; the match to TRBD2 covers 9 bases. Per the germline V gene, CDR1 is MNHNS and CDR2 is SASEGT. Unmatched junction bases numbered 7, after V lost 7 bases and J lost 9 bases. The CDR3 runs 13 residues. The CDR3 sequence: CASTAGGLGEQFF. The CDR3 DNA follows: TGTGCCAGCACGGCGGGGGGGCTGGGTGAGCAGTTCTTC.

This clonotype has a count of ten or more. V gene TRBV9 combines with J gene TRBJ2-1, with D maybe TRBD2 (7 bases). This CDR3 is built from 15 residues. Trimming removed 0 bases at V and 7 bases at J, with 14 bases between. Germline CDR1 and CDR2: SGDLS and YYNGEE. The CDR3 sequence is CASSVDGGAVNEQFF. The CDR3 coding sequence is TGTGCCAGCAGCGTAGATGGGGGGGCGGTGAATGAGCAGTTCTTC.

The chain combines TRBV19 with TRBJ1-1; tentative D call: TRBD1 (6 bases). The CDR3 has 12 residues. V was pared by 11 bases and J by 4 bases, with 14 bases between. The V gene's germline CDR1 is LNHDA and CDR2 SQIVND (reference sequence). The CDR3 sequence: CACRQGSTEAFF. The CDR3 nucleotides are TGTGCCTGCCGCCAGGGGAGCACTGAAGCTTTCTTT.